Listed below are T cell receptor beta chains from one sample, sequenced in a study of blood T cell repertoires in COVID-19. Data came from immunoSEQ multiplex PCR; TCRdb stores just in-frame clones and leaves some out. Among about 180,000 clones listed, approximately 80% were seen once. The sample taken for sequencing was PBMCs or T cells enriched from blood (not recorded which). Every receptor here comes from a man between 60 and 75 years old who had been exposed to COVID-19. CDR3s include the opening cysteine and the closing phenylalanine or tryptophan. A D gene is named only where the DNA matches it firmly. A clone size is listed for some rows: how often the clone was seen (once, few, many), or a class if it is expanded.

J gene	V gene	D gene	clone size	CDR3 DNA	CDR3 protein
TRBJ2-3	TRBV27	TRBD2	-	TGTGCCAGCAGAAGACTAGCTAGCACAGATACGCAGTATTTT	CASRRLASTDTQYF
TRBJ1-2	TRBV19	TRBD1	-	TGTGCCAGCTCCCCGGGACAGGGGAACTATGGCTACACCTTC	CASSPGQGNYGYTF
TRBJ1-4	TRBV18	-	-	TGTGCCAGCTCACCCAGGGGAACTAATGAAAAACTGTTTTTT	CASSPRGTNEKLFF
TRBJ2-2	TRBV5-6	TRBD2	-	TGTGCCAGCAGCCGTAGCGGGAGGAACACCGGGGAGCTGTTTTTT	CASSRSGRNTGELFF
TRBJ1-2	TRBV6-5	-	-	TGTGCCACCTATTCCAGGGGATTTAACTATGGCTACACCTTC	CATYSRGFNYGYTF
TRBJ2-3	TRBV19	TRBD2	-	TGTGCCAGTAGTATCCTAGCGGGAGGCGTCACAGATACGCAGTATTTT	CASSILAGGVTDTQYF
TRBJ1-1	TRBV2	-	many	TGTGCCAGCAGTCGAGCACAGGCGAACCACGTCATGAACACTGAAGCTTTCTTT	CASSRAQANHVMNTEAFF
TRBJ2-1	TRBV7-9	TRBD2	-	TGTGCCAGCAGCCCCGGATCCCGAGCGGGAGGGCTTCGGGATGAGCAGTTCTTC	CASSPGSRAGGLRDEQFF
TRBJ2-2	TRBV19	TRBD2	-	TGTGCCAGTAGTACTCTAGCGGGAAAGAACACCGGGGAGCTGTTTTTT	CASSTLAGKNTGELFF
TRBJ2-2	TRBV3-1/TRBV3-2	TRBD2	-	TGTGCCAGCAGCCGAACGACTTCTAGCGGGAATCACACCGGGGAGCTGTTTTTT	CASSRTTSSGNHTGELFF
TRBJ2-2	TRBV24-1	TRBD2	-	TGTGCCACCAGTGATTTGGTCTCGACCATGACTAGCGGTAGTCACACCGGGGAGCTGTTTTTT	CATSDLVSTMTSGSHTGELFF
TRBJ1-1	TRBV11-3	TRBD1	-	TGTGCCAGCAGCGTCGGGACAGTTTCTGAAGCTTTCTTT	CASSVGTVSEAFF
TRBJ2-5	TRBV19	TRBD2	-	TGTGCCAGTAGTACCGGGACTAGCGGCACCCAAGAGACCCAGTACTTC	CASSTGTSGTQETQYF
TRBJ1-2	TRBV12-3/TRBV12-4	-	-	TGTGCCAGCAGTTCTATGGGGAGTGGCTACACCTTC	CASSSMGSGYTF
TRBJ1-3	TRBV6-5	-	-	TGTGCCAGCAGTTACGGAGCGCAGGGTAGAAACACCATATATTTT	CASSYGAQGRNTIYF
TRBJ2-7	TRBV13	-	-	TGTGCCAGCAGCTTAACTAGTAACGAGCAGTACTTC	CASSLTSNEQYF
TRBJ1-1	TRBV7-2	-	-	TGTGCCAGCAGCTTCAGCCGGGTAAACACTGAAGCTTTCTTT	CASSFSRVNTEAFF
TRBJ1-5	TRBV10-3	-	-	TGTGCCATCAGTGCGGGACTTAGCAATCAGCCCCAGCATTTT	CAISAGLSNQPQHF
TRBJ1-6	TRBV10-3	-	-	TGTGCCATCAACCCGGGGGGCCATTCACCCCTCCACTTT	CAINPGGHSPLHF
TRBJ2-5	TRBV28	-	-	TGTGCCAGCAGTTCATCGGTGGCGGGGAGACAAGAGACCCAGTACTTC	CASSSSVAGRQETQYF
TRBJ2-7	TRBV28	-	-	TGTGCCAGCAGTTCGCGGGCCGCAACCTACGAGCAGTACTTC	CASSSRAATYEQYF
TRBJ2-2	TRBV6-2/TRBV6-3	TRBD2	-	TGTGCCAGCAGTCTGGCTAGCGGGAAGGCCGGGGAGCTGTTTTTT	CASSLASGKAGELFF
TRBJ2-7	TRBV9	TRBD1	-	TGTGCCAGCAGTGGTACAGGGGGGATATCCGAGCAGTACTTC	CASSGTGGISEQYF
TRBJ1-2	TRBV27	-	few	TGTGCCAGCAGCTCACTCGGGACGGCCGGGAGCTATGGCTACACCTTC	CASSSLGTAGSYGYTF
TRBJ1-4	TRBV5-1	-	-	TGCGCCAGCAGCCCGGGGGCGGGGGGCGTACGGCGGTCAACTAATGAAAAACTGTTTTTT	CASSPGAGGVRRSTNEKLFF
TRBJ1-1	TRBV19	TRBD1	once	TGTGCCAGTAGTGCCGGGACAGGGAATTGGTTTATGGCTGAAGCTTTCTTT	CASSAGTGNWFMAEAFF
TRBJ2-1	TRBV2	-	-	TGTGCCAGCGCAACCACTAGGGGGAGCTACAATGAGCAGTTCTTC	CASATTRGSYNEQFF
TRBJ2-7	TRBV27	TRBD2	-	TGTGCCAGCAGTTTCCTGGGACTTAGCGGGAGTAATTCTTGGGGCTCCTACGAGCAGTACTTC	CASSFLGLSGSNSWGSYEQYF
TRBJ2-3	TRBV6-6	-	few	TGTGCCAGCAGTCGAACTACGGGGGATCTCGGGGATACGCAGTATTTT	CASSRTTGDLGDTQYF
TRBJ2-2	TRBV10-3	-	-	TGTGCCATCAGCATGTTGGACAGCGCGAACACCGGGGAGCTGTTTTTT	CAISMLDSANTGELFF
TRBJ2-1	TRBV4-1	-	-	TGCGCCAGCAGCCAAGAACAGTCGGTATCCTACAATGAGCAGTTCTTC	CASSQEQSVSYNEQFF
TRBJ1-1	TRBV27	-	-	TGTGCCAGCCGCACAGGGTTACAAGTGAACACTGAAGCTTTCTTT	CASRTGLQVNTEAFF
TRBJ1-2	TRBV28	-	-	TGTGCCAGCAGTTTGCAGGATGACTATGGCTACACCTTC	CASSLQDDYGYTF
TRBJ2-1	TRBV19	TRBD2	once	TGTGCCACTCAATTAGCGGGAGACCCCTACAATGAGCAGTTCTTC	CATQLAGDPYNEQFF
TRBJ1-3	TRBV5-6	-	-	TGTGCCAGCAGCTTGCGTTTGACAGCCGTCTCTGGAAACACCATATATTTT	CASSLRLTAVSGNTIYF
TRBJ1-2	TRBV5-1	TRBD1	few	TGCGCCAGCAGCTTGTCTGTGGGACAGGGCGACTATGGCTACACCTTC	CASSLSVGQGDYGYTF
TRBJ1-2	TRBV7-3	-	-	TGTGCCAGCACCCCGGGGGTGGGGGTAAATGGCTACACCTTC	CASTPGVGVNGYTF
TRBJ1-2	TRBV2	-	-	TGTGCCAGCAGCGAGGAGTACGGCTACACCTTC	CASSEEYGYTF
TRBJ1-1	TRBV29-1	-	-	TGCAGCGCTTCGAGGACTGAAGCTTTCTTT	CSASRTEAFF
TRBJ2-2	TRBV7-8	TRBD1	-	TGTGCCAGCAGCCAAGGGACAGGGCGTAACACCGGGGAGCTGTTTTTT	CASSQGTGRNTGELFF
TRBJ2-2	TRBV11-3	TRBD2	-	TGTGCCAGCAGCTCGGGACTAGCGGGAACGAACACCGGGGAGCTGTTTTTT	CASSSGLAGTNTGELFF
TRBJ2-1	TRBV7-9	TRBD2	-	TGTGCCAGCAGCCGACAATCGGGACTAGCGGGAGGGAATGAGCAGTTCTTC	CASSRQSGLAGGNEQFF
TRBJ1-5	TRBV7-2	-	-	TGTGCCAGCAGCCCCGGGTGGCGCGATCGGAATTCGGGGCAGCCCCAGCATTTT	CASSPGWRDRNSGQPQHF
TRBJ1-1	TRBV9	-	-	TGTGCCAGCAGCCCGACAACTGAAGCTTTCTTT	CASSPTTEAFF
TRBJ2-7	TRBV7-9	-	-	TGTGCCAGCAGCTCGGAGCCGAACCGGGACTGGAGATACGAGCAGTACTTC	CASSSEPNRDWRYEQYF
TRBJ1-6	TRBV25-1	TRBD1	-	TGTGCCAGCAGTGTCGGACAGGGGTTATCACCCCTCCACTTT	CASSVGQGLSPLHF
TRBJ1-5	TRBV15	TRBD1	few	TGTGCCACCAGCAGAGTTACAGGGGGCAATCAGCCCCAGCATTTT	CATSRVTGGNQPQHF
TRBJ1-5	TRBV5-1	TRBD1	-	TGCGCCAGCAGCCCGGGACAGGGGGCCCCCAATCAGCCCCAGCATTTT	CASSPGQGAPNQPQHF
TRBJ2-1	TRBV5-4	TRBD2	-	TGTGTCGGGGGCCGGGAGGGCCCCTTAACGAATGAGCAGTTCTTC	CVGGREGPLTNEQFF
TRBJ2-5	TRBV30	TRBD1	-	TGTGCCTGGAGTGTAGGGGGCAGGGGGCAAGAGACCCAGTACTTC	CAWSVGGRGQETQYF
TRBJ2-5	TRBV20-1	-	-	TGCAGTGCGGGAGAAGAGACCCAGTACTTC	CSAGEETQYF
TRBJ2-3	TRBV6-1	-	-	TGTGCCAGCAGTGATGGGGTAGCGACGGATACGCAGTATTTT	CASSDGVATDTQYF
TRBJ1-1	TRBV5-1	-	-	TGCGCCAGCAGCTTGTACATCGCGGACACTGAAGCTTTCTTT	CASSLYIADTEAFF
TRBJ1-2	TRBV5-1	TRBD1	-	TGCGCCAGCAGCTTGCCAGGGGGTGGCTACACCTTC	CASSLPGGGYTF
TRBJ2-7	TRBV5-6	TRBD1	-	TGTGCCAGCAGCTTCATAGTTGGGACAGGGGTGAAGGAGCAGTACTTC	CASSFIVGTGVKEQYF
TRBJ2-5	TRBV11-2	TRBD1	-	TGTGCCAGCAGCTCGGGACAGGCCATTGACAAAGAGACCCAGTACTTC	CASSSGQAIDKETQYF
TRBJ1-1	TRBV30	-	-	TGTGCCTGGAGTGTAGCGCGGAACACTGAAGCTTTCTTT	CAWSVARNTEAFF
TRBJ1-3	TRBV5-6	-	few	TGTGCCAGCAGCTTGGGTGGGGACTCCGTCTCTGGAAACACCATATATTTT	CASSLGGDSVSGNTIYF
TRBJ2-7	TRBV5-1	TRBD1	once	TGCGCCAGCAGTTGGACAGGGGGAACCAACGAGCAGTACTTC	CASSWTGGTNEQYF